One and the same sample provided the 31 T cell receptor beta chains below, sequenced in a study of blood T cell repertoires in COVID-19. Sequencing was performed with immunoSEQ multiplex PCR; in TCRdb, only in-frame clones are kept and a portion is missing. The sample carries a few hundred thousand clones, approximately 84% recorded once. The specimen sequenced was peripheral blood. The receptors stem from a man aged 45-65 years with acute or convalescent COVID-19.

A single count supports this clone. The chain links TRBV7-7 to TRBJ2-7, with TRBD1 as a possible D gene (5 bases). CDR1 SSHAT and CDR2 FNYEAQ come from the germline V gene (reference sequence). CDR3 length: 13 residues. Trimming removed 5 bases from V and 6 bases from J, with 14 bases in between. The CDR3: CASSPDRYGEQYF. CDR3 in DNA: TGTGCCAGCAGCCCCGACAGATACGGCGAGCAGTACTTC.

The chain links TRBV6-5 to TRBJ1-5, with a possible D match to TRBD1 (5 bases). V lost 0 bases and J lost 3, with 9 bases in between. The germline CDR1 and CDR2 sequences are MNHEY and SVGAGI. The CDR3 contains 15 residues. The CDR3 here is CASSYSGGDNQPQHF. DNA for the CDR3: TGTGCCAGCAGTTACTCCGGGGGAGACAATCAGCCCCAGCATTTT.

This clone was observed a single time. This chain joins TRBV19 and TRBJ2-3; a weak D match, TRBD1 (6 bases). Germline V gene sequence: CDR1 LNHDA, CDR2 SQIVND (reference sequence). This CDR3 is built from 16 residues. V gave up 4 bases and J gave up 1 base, with 15 bases separating them. The DNA for the CDR3 is TGTGCCAGTAGTACCCTGACAGGTTTTCGCACAGATACGCAGTATTTT. This codes for CASSTLTGFRTDTQYF.

The chain joins TRBV9 to TRBJ2-1; 7 bases match TRBD2. The CDR3 length is 17 residues. Germline V gene sequence: CDR1 SGDLS, CDR2 YYNGEE. Germline trimming cut 4 bases from V and 4 bases from J; bases unmatched to any gene: 14. The CDR3 spells CASSPGGAGVSYNEQFF. DNA of the CDR3: TGTGCCAGCAGCCCAGGCGGGGCGGGGGTCTCATACAATGAGCAGTTCTTC.

This chain links TRBV6-6 with TRBJ1-1, with a tentative D call TRBD1 (5 bases). The germline V gene encodes CDR1 MNHNY and CDR2 SVGAGI (reference sequence). With 0 bases removed from V and 1 base from J, the gap between germline ends came to 12 bases. The CDR3 has 16 amino acids. The CDR3 spells CASSYSVGAWNTEAFF. For the CDR3, the DNA is TGTGCCAGCAGTTACTCTGTAGGGGCGTGGAACACTGAAGCTTTCTTT.

This rearrangement joins TRBV19 to TRBJ1-2; a weak D match, TRBD1 (6 bases). The V end lost 2 bases, the J end lost 3 bases, and 16 bases lay between the germline ends. This CDR3 spans 16 amino acids. CDR1 and CDR2 (germline): LNHDA, SQIVND (reference sequence). The DNA for the CDR3 is TGTGCCAGTAGTATAAGGAGACAGGACCTGGACTATGGCTACACCTTC. Its protein is CASSIRRQDLDYGYTF.

This clone has just one count. The chain recombines TRBV5-4 with TRBJ2-7; D might be TRBD1 (5 bases). From germline, CDR1 is SGHNT and CDR2 YYREEE (reference sequence). The CDR3 loop spans 12 amino acids. V lost 2 bases, J lost 7 bases, and 10 bases lay in between. The CDR3 DNA follows: TGTGCCAGCAGCTTCCAGGGCACAGAGCAGTACTTC. Its translation: CASSFQGTEQYF.

The chain couples TRBV4-2 to TRBJ1-6; 9 bases are a match to TRBD1. V dropped 1 base and J dropped 7; count of bases not matched to a gene: 8. Germline V gene data show CDR1 as LGHNA and CDR2 as YNFKEQ. The CDR3 is 17 amino acids. CDR3 region: CASSQVDRGISNSPLHF. CDR3 bases: TGTGCCAGCAGCCAAGTGGACAGGGGAATATCGAATTCACCCCTCCACTTT.

This chain connects TRBV6-5 to TRBJ1-1, with TRBD1 identical over 7 bases. Germline values: CDR1 MNHEY, CDR2 SVGAGI. The CDR3 loop spans 15 amino acids. V gave up 4 bases and J gave up 6 bases; unmatched junction bases: 11. The CDR3, as DNA: TGTGCCAGCAGTTTGCCCCATGTCGGGACAGCTGAAGCTTTCTTT. It specifies CASSLPHVGTAEAFF.

The chain couples TRBV27 to TRBJ1-1; TRBD1 matches at 7 bases. This CDR3 comprises 17 residues. Germline trimming cut 1 base from V and 3 bases from J; bases unmatched to any gene: 11. Germline V gene lookup returns CDR1 MNHEY and CDR2 SMNVEV (reference sequence). The CDR3 region has the DNA TGTGCCAGCAGTTTATTCGGGACAGAGAGTACGGACACTGAAGCTTTCTTT. Its translation is CASSLFGTESTDTEAFF.

CDR3 sequence reads: CSAKSGHEQYF. CDR3 DNA: TGCAGTGCCAAATCAGGCCACGAGCAGTACTTC. The rearrangement links TRBV20-1 to TRBJ2-7; D call uncertain. This CDR3 is 11 amino acids long. V dropped 6 bases and J dropped 5 bases, with 11 bases sitting between them. Germline values: CDR1 DFQATT, CDR2 SNEGSKA (reference sequence).

The chain couples TRBV7-9 to TRBJ1-6, with D possibly TRBD1 on 5 matching bases. Germline V gives CDR1 SEHNR, CDR2 FQNEAQ (reference sequence). This CDR3 contains 13 residues. Trimming left V 4 bases short and J 9 bases short, with 10 bases between. This CDR3 reads CASSSFGGSPLHF. CDR3 DNA sequence: TGTGCCAGCAGCTCCTTCGGGGGTTCACCCCTCCACTTT.

The chain has TRBV6-6 and TRBJ1-5, with D possibly being TRBD1 (6 bases). Germline-derived CDR1 and CDR2 are MNHNY and SVGAGI (reference sequence). The CDR3 runs 15 residues. With 5 bases removed from V and 0 bases from J, the gap between germline ends came to 11 bases. CDR3 protein: CASSQQGFSNQPQHF. CDR3 nucleotide sequence: TGTGCCAGCAGTCAACAGGGTTTTAGCAATCAGCCCCAGCATTTT.

The chain has TRBV6-6 and TRBJ1-6; possibly TRBD1 for D (5 bases). Germline V gene sequence: CDR1 MNHNY, CDR2 SVGAGI (reference sequence). The CDR3 covers 16 residues. The V end lost 2 bases, the J end lost 4 bases, and 12 bases lay between the germline ends. The CDR3 spells CASSYPTDRYNSPLHF. The CDR3 DNA is TGTGCCAGCAGTTACCCCACCGACAGATATAATTCACCCCTCCACTTT.

The chain has TRBV30 and TRBJ1-3; 7 nucleotides line up with TRBD1. This CDR3 has 15 residues. The germline CDR1 and CDR2 sequences are GTSNPN and SVGIG (reference sequence). With 3 bases clipped from V and 0 bases from J, the junction kept 5 bases outside the gene matches. CDR3 region: CAWRGQLSSGNTIYF. CDR3 sequence (DNA): TGTGCCTGGAGGGGACAGTTAAGCTCTGGAAACACCATATATTTT.

The chain employs TRBV19 and TRBJ1-2, with 7 bases matching TRBD1. The germline V gene encodes CDR1 LNHDA and CDR2 SQIVND (reference sequence). Germline trimming cut 5 bases from V and 8 bases from J; bases unmatched to any gene: 20. The CDR3 has 17 amino acids. DNA of the CDR3: TGTGCCAGTAGTTCAGAACAGGGGACACCGCGCCCTATAGGCTACACCTTC. The encoded protein is CASSSEQGTPRPIGYTF.

The chain uses TRBV3-1 (or the pseudogene TRBV3-2) and TRBJ1-6; the D is unclear. CDR3 size: 13 residues. The V gene's germline CDR1 is LGHDT and CDR2 YNNKEL (reference sequence). Between the trimmed V and J ends, which lost 6 bases and 0 bases, there was a span of 3 bases. The CDR3 region has the DNA TGTGCCAGCAGGAGCTCCTATAATTCACCCCTCCACTTT. Its translation is CASRSSYNSPLHF.

This clone has a single count. This chain connects TRBV29-1 to TRBJ2-5; 13 bases are a match to TRBD2. This CDR3 contains 15 residues. Germline V gene data show CDR1 as SQVTM and CDR2 as ANQGSEA. V lost 6 bases to trimming and J lost 5 bases; unmatched junction nucleotides: 9. CDR3 DNA sequence: TGCAGCGTCGTGACTAGCGGGGGGTCCAGGGAGACCCAGTACTTC. Protein sequence: CSVVTSGGSRETQYF.

The chain has TRBV25-1 and TRBJ2-3; 10 positions agree with TRBD1. Germline lookup yields CDR1 MGHDK and CDR2 SYGVNS. V shed 10 bases, J shed 4 bases, and the junction held 14 bases outside the gene matches. This CDR3 comprises 16 residues. The CDR3 bases are TGTGCCACAGGACAGGGGGGGCCCTTCGGCGCAGATACGCAGTATTTT. This encodes CATGQGGPFGADTQYF.

The chain recombines TRBV5-1 with TRBJ1-1; 12 bases agree with TRBD1. The CDR3 is made up of 17 amino acids. CDR1 is SGHRS and CDR2 is YFSETQ in the germline V gene. Trimming removed 6 bases from V and 4 bases from J; junction bases left unmatched: 13. CDR3 nucleotide sequence: TGCGCCAGCACCGGGGGCGGGACAGGGGGCGACGGCACTGAAGCTTTCTTT. It translates to CASTGGGTGGDGTEAFF.

The rearrangement joins TRBV5-1 to TRBJ2-7, with TRBD2 as a possible D gene (5 bases). With 4 bases removed from V and 5 bases from J, the gap between germline ends came to 7 bases. Germline CDR1 and CDR2: SGHRS and YFSETQ. This CDR3 is 11 amino acids long. The chain's CDR3 is CASSAGDEQYF. The CDR3 nucleotides read TGCGCCAGCAGCGCCGGGGACGAGCAGTACTTC. The full variable domain, completed using reference TRBV5-1 and TRBJ2-7, is KAGVTQTPRYLIKTRGQQVTLSCSPISGHRSVSWYQQTPGQGLQFLFEYFSETQRNKGNFPGRFSGRQFSNSRSEMNVSTLELGDSALYLCASSAGDEQYFGPGTRLTVT.

The chain combines TRBV10-2 with TRBJ1-1, with 9 positions matching TRBD1. Per the germline V gene, CDR1 is WSHSY and CDR2 is SAAADI. The CDR3 extends over 16 amino acids. With V trimmed by 0 bases and J by 0 bases, 2 bases remained unmatched. CDR3 nucleotide sequence: TGCGCCAGCAGTGAGTCGACAGGGGGGCTGAACACTGAAGCTTTCTTT. Translating gives CASSESTGGLNTEAFF.

The CDR3 nucleotides are TGTGCCAGCAGCTTTAGCGGGGGGGTTGAGACCCAGTACTTC. Amino acids: CASSFSGGVETQYF. V and J are TRBV7-9 and TRBJ2-5; 11 bases line up with TRBD2. From germline, CDR1 is SEHNR and CDR2 FQNEAQ (reference sequence). V shed 3 bases and J 5 bases; nucleotides not matched to a gene: 2. The CDR3 is 14 amino acids.

The V gene is TRBV18, the J gene TRBJ1-5; 8 nucleotides line up with TRBD1. This CDR3 spans 14 amino acids. Germline assignment: CDR1 KGHSH and CDR2 LQKENI. V dropped 2 bases and J dropped 7; count of bases not matched to a gene: 4. CDR3: CASSPVQGAQPQHF. The CDR3, as DNA: TGTGCCAGCTCACCAGTTCAGGGGGCCCAGCCCCAGCATTTT.

The rearrangement uses TRBV6-5 and TRBJ2-7; D is perhaps TRBD1 (7 bases). This CDR3 is built from 15 residues. V shed 8 bases and J shed 4 bases, with 21 bases lying between them. Looked up from germline, CDR1 is MNHEY and CDR2 is SVGAGI. Here the CDR3 DNA reads TGTGCCAGCGCCAGGGGGGCAGACCTAATTTACGAGCAGTACTTC. This sequence encodes CASARGADLIYEQYF.

V is TRBV6-4 and J is TRBJ1-1; tentatively, D is TRBD1 (6 bases). The germline V and J ends were trimmed by 7 bases and 5 bases, with 26 bases remaining between them. The CDR3 contains 17 residues. The germline V gene encodes CDR1 MRHNA and CDR2 SNTAGT. The CDR3 reads CASTPTVPTGSGTEAFF. The DNA of the CDR3 is TGTGCCAGCACCCCGACGGTGCCTACAGGGAGTGGAACTGAAGCTTTCTTT.

The gene calls are TRBV11-1 and TRBJ2-1; D perhaps matches TRBD2 (5 bases). Trimming cost V 5 bases and J 0 bases, with 11 bases left between them. The CDR3 sequence is 15 residues long. Germline assignment: CDR1 SGHAT and CDR2 FQDESV (reference sequence). The CDR3: CASSPTRASYNEQFF. For the CDR3, the DNA is TGTGCCAGCAGCCCCACTAGGGCCTCCTACAATGAGCAGTTCTTC.

V usage is TRBV7-8 and J usage is TRBJ2-7; no clear D. Germline values: CDR1 SGHVS, CDR2 FQNEAQ. The CDR3 totals 15 residues. V lost 1 base and J 4 bases, leaving 14 bases between the germline ends. CDR3 nucleotides: TGTGCCAGCAGCTTAGGATCCGGCGGTGAGTACGAGCAGTACTTC. As protein: CASSLGSGGEYEQYF.

V usage is TRBV5-5 and J usage is TRBJ1-2; a weak D match, TRBD1 (6 bases). V lost 4 bases and J lost 2, with 12 bases in between. This CDR3 has 14 residues. Germline V gene sequence: CDR1 SGHKS, CDR2 YYEKEE (reference sequence). The CDR3 DNA sequence: TGTGCCAGCAGCCCCTGGACAGAGAACTATGGCTACACCTTC. Amino acid sequence: CASSPWTENYGYTF.

V and J are TRBV2 and TRBJ1-1; TRBD1 agrees at 9 bases. Germline V lookup: CDR1 SNHLY, CDR2 FYNNEI. This CDR3 has 12 amino acids. The CDR3 sequence: CATGGDYTEAFF. CDR3 DNA: TGTGCGACAGGGGGGGATTACACTGAAGCTTTCTTT.

V usage is TRBV19 and J usage is TRBJ2-5; D possibly corresponds to TRBD2 (6 bases). Germline-derived CDR1 and CDR2 are LNHDA and SQIVND (reference sequence). The length of the CDR3 is 14 residues. V lost 5 bases and J 3 bases, leaving 13 bases between the germline ends. For the CDR3, the DNA is TGTGCCAGTAGTGCCGGAGGGGCCAAAGAGACCCAGTACTTC. Translating it yields CASSAGGAKETQYF.